This TCR beta chain was sequenced in a study of lymphopenia after photon versus proton radiotherapy. Study outcomes and limitations: Post-nadir diversity loss with photons came from oligoclonal expansion, particularly CD8+ Temra cells. Survival link was tested only in deceased patients; proton benefit remains a possibility. Relative stability marked proton patients; photon patients lost diversity and naive cells.

Germline CDR1 reads MNHNY; CDR2 reads SVGAGI (reference sequence). V dropped 7 bases and J dropped 6 bases, with 11 bases sitting between them. The CDR3 has 12 amino acids. Of note for this clone: Its antigen remains unknown.

Method: immunoSEQ multiplex PCR; TCRdb's copy keeps in-frame clones and lacks some. The sample contains roughly 41,000 clones, under 90% of which appear only once. The rearrangement uses TRBV6-6 and TRBJ2-3; weak D call: TRBD2 (6 bases). The source is a man aged 50-59 years with gastric cancer. The source was peripheral blood, collected from a patient treated with photon-based radiotherapy. The CDR3 is CASTLRGDTQYF. For the CDR3, the DNA is TGTGCCAGCACCCTTCGGGGGGATACGCAGTATTTT.